The clone carrying this T cell receptor (beta chain) appeared a single time. This specimen comes from a study of shared clonotypes between healthy human individuals. The repertoire was sequenced with immunoSEQ multiplex PCR; TCRdb's copy has only in-frame clones and lacks some. The profile covers about a million clones, with 70% to 85% appearing a single time and almost 0.9% taken by the ten largest. The sequence was collected from a man between 18 and 35 years old in good health. Some clones in this sample may be carry-over from other donors' samples. The sample comprised memory CD4+ T cells from PBMCs. As for subset: CD45RA-negative fraction.

Written as DNA, the CDR3 is TGTGCCAGCAGTTTCCTAGGCAGGGGCACTGAAGCTTTCTTT. Protein sequence: CASSFLGRGTEAFF. The chain has TRBV28 and TRBJ1-1, with D possibly being TRBD1 (6 bases). Germline CDR1 and CDR2: MDHEN and SYDVKM. V lost 3 bases to trimming and J lost 4 bases, with 12 bases between them. This CDR3 is built from 14 residues.